This TCR beta chain was identified in a study of human T cells and chemical hapten exposure (dated by TCRdb to the early 2020s). In terms of the full investigation: For sensitization, 2% DPC in acetone was applied to an approximately 2 cm by approximately 2 cm area of upper inner arm skin. Throughout the study period of roughly five months, patients also received therapeutic DPC doses to the scalp every week. Patch testing was done on the upper back using Finn chambers containing 0.01% DPC, and results were scored after 6 days according to International Contact Dermatitis Research Group standards. The patient cohort, mostly female, included alopecia areata with under or over 50% scalp involvement, alopecia totalis and alopecia universalis. Libraries were pooled for sequencing, and variation in per-sample TCR yields was attributed mainly to small differences in library volumes within the pool. The study tracked peripheral blood TCR repertoire changes in vivo during primary and secondary sensitization to the hapten diphenylcyclopropenone (DPC) in alopecia patients. Patient blood was sampled pre-sensitization (week 0) and at 2, 6 and about 24 weeks after DPC sensitization. Blood for TCR sequencing was provided by twenty-nine alopecia patients at one to four time points (pre-sensitization, 2, 6 and 24 weeks).

Counted from cysteine to phenylalanine, this CDR3 has 12 amino acids. Left in the record is the CDR3 DNA by itself, 36 bases read in frame from the first base. CDR1 is given as SNHLY and CDR2 as FYNNEI, both from the germline V gene. Trimming accounts for 8 bases at V and 7 bases at J, while the number of junction bases matched to no gene is 6. Study-wide conclusions, independent of this receptor: Expanded TCRs formed significantly more large CDR3 similarity clusters than pre-sensitization or healthy control sets, consistent with antigen-driven responses. The number of PT1 expanded TCRs positively correlated with patch test score, significant at thresholds 8, 16 and 32 but not 4. After repeated subsampling, the strength of the expansion versus patch-test correlation and the threshold at which it became significant changed. Because every patient had alopecia, a presumed autoimmune disease, the patients' immune response might differ from that of healthy individuals. The number of TCRs above 1 in 1000 frequency did not change with DPC sensitization; there was no evidence of global repertoire structure alterations.

The library was produced with RACE. TCRdb lists the instrument as NextSeq 500. During library preparation, unique molecular identifiers were attached to individual cDNA molecules so that TCRs could be counted quantitatively and reproducibly. For every blood RNA sample, sequencing covered both the TCR alpha and TCR beta chains. The authors' analysis ran thus. The median number of TCRs per sample was 90,000 to 100,000, ranging from 23,224 to 690,600. The Decombinator software suite was used to annotate V, J and CDR3 in the TCR reads. For PS versus PT1 abundance plots, all samples were subsampled to the same number of TCRs (28,000). Expanded TCRs were defined as absent before sensitization and observed at least eight times at the 2-week time point. The raw public reads went through TCRdb reprocessing: fastp at Q25, MiXCR clone calling, in-frame beta chains kept. A single entry per CDR3 protein holds the most common genes and DNA from its merged rows. These V and J calls are TCRdb output, not the study's own analysis. Within this sample are roughly 90,000 distinct CDR3 sequences, with roughly 10% of them counted one time only. Approximately 0.99% of the sample belongs to the ten largest clones.

Explained via the paper, the time point label denotes: patch test 3, about 24 weeks after DPC sensitization. This sample's treatment or condition label indicates: therapeutic diphenylcyclopropenone sensitization with weekly scalp DPC. At every patch-test visit, the blood draw took place before the patch test was put on. Patients were eligible if aged 18 to 70, diagnosed with alopecia and judged suitable for DPC therapy, and pregnant patients were excluded. Unfractionated whole blood was collected in Tempus Blood RNA tubes, and total RNA was extracted from that blood. This clonotype was picked up a small number of times. It has no known antigen specificity. No per-base quality is available; no much larger clone lies one base away.

The sample consisted of whole blood, taken in connection with sensitization to the hapten diphenylcyclopropenone (DPC). This sequence originates from a woman aged 30 to 39 with alopecia areata. Some clones in this sample may be carry-over from other donors' samples. Recombination connected TRBV2 to TRBJ1-2; TRBD1 matches 8 bases in the middle. The DNA reads TGTGCCAGCGGGACAGGAGGCTTTGGCTACACCTTC. It specifies CASGTGGFGYTF.